The entry that follows covers one T cell receptor beta chain sequence. Its recognized antigen is unknown. Qualities for individual bases were not recorded, and no much larger clone is one base off. For deep sequencing of PBMC libraries, mostly roughly 520 ng of input genomic DNA was used, and six replicates were run per sample. TCRbeta libraries were prepared with the immunoSEQ hsTCRbeta kit according to the manufacturer's instructions. An Illumina NovaSeq 6000 S4 flow cell was used to sequence the final libraries, which had first been combined to 3 nM. Regarding the original processing steps: The immunoSEQ Analyzer was used for raw data preprocessing and quality control. The analysis was restricted to productive rearrangements, with each unique CDR3 amino acid sequence defining a clonotype. Repertoire clonality was estimated as the Gini-Simpson index, which was computed with the R package tcR. Gini indices were compared with Student's t test, and associations with tumor size change were assessed by Pearson correlation. TCRdb mirrors the immuneACCESS table, restricted to in-frame sequences. Some clones are absent from its copies; in checked studies, under half trace to an unresolved V gene, and the reason for the others is unknown. That table gives V, J and clone size, and the DNA gave D and trimming. The sample records about 16,000 clones, approximately 70% of which are singletons. The ten largest make up approximately 2.5% of the sample.

The CDR3 holds 14 amino acids from the cysteine to the phenylalanine. Only the CDR3 DNA stays, 42 bases, in frame from base 1. Sequences SGHVS (CDR1) and FQNEAQ (CDR2) are obtained from the germline V gene. Trimming takes 1 base from V and 6 bases from J, and the germline ends sit 10 bases apart. These data are taken from a study of neoadjuvant anti-PD-1 for oral cavity cancer listed by TCRdb under 2021. For the study in its entirety: Before curative-intent surgical resection, most patients were given three to four biweekly doses of nivolumab at 3 mg/kg. Under RECIST 1.1, a patient counted as a responder if showing complete response, partial response or stable disease, and as a non-responder if showing progression. A 33% response rate was observed in the parent correlative cohort, in which eleven to twelve patients were included. A fourth nivolumab dose was given around day 43 to patients without progression, and definitive surgical resection was performed in those patients on days 50-56.

This specimen's time point label, per the study, means: before neoadjuvant nivolumab. The patients had newly diagnosed stage II-IVA oral cavity squamous cell carcinoma and had not received any prior systemic or radiation treatment. Everyone in the cohort had locally advanced, HPV-negative oral cavity squamous cell carcinoma. No culture maintenance or expansion was done, as the peripheral blood mononuclear cells went straight to analysis. The samples were obtained from a longitudinal correlative study of a single-arm phase II trial testing neoadjuvant nivolumab in oral cavity squamous cell carcinoma. Genomic DNA-based TCRbeta sequencing was performed on subject-matched pre- and post-treatment PBMCs and tumors from three responders and three non-responders. Peripheral blood mononuclear cells were collected before nivolumab treatment and again after treatment, at the time of surgery. The Maxwell RSC DNA from Cells kit was used to extract genomic DNA from PBMCs.

Study-level results and caveats: Only three patients per response group were included in the TCR analyses, and larger cohorts for validation were called for by the authors. A higher pretreatment blood Treg/Th17 ratio correlated with both higher pretreatment blood TCRbeta clonality and lower post-treatment tumor TCRbeta clonality. After neoadjuvant nivolumab, significantly higher T cell clonality (Gini index) was found within PBMCs in non-responders than in responders.

The receptor was isolated from a person aged 40 to 85 with oral cavity squamous cell carcinoma. This sample comprised PBMCs, obtained before nivolumab (anti-PD-1) treatment. The chain couples TRBV7-8 to TRBJ1-5, and possibly TRBD1, on 6 matching bases. The base sequence is TGTGCCAGCAGCTTAGAGGCAGGGGCTCAGCCCCAGCATTTT. Translation gives CASSLEAGAQPQHF.